This TCR beta chain was profiled in a study of OX40 agonist ivuxolimab in advanced cancers. About the study: Males comprised 75% to 90% of the group, whose mean age was about 61 years (range 23 to 79).

There are a few counts of this clone. Its antigen is currently unknown. Clones were read by immunoSEQ multiplex PCR, and TCRdb kept only the in-frame ones, dropping some. Among tens of thousands of clones listed, around 92% were seen once. Findings and limits, study-wide: CD8+ T cells showed, on average, more clonal expansion than CD4+ cells.

There are 17 residues in the CDR3. Germline V gene sequence: CDR1 MNHEY, CDR2 SMNVEV (reference sequence). V lost 0 bases to trimming and J lost 5 bases, with 20 bases between them. This chain uses TRBV27 with TRBJ2-7; D remains ambiguous. Material: CD4+ or CD8+ T cells sorted from blood, obtained in a trial of the OX40 agonist ivuxolimab. The TCR was taken from an adult with an advanced solid tumor such as melanoma, head and neck, liver or kidney cancer. The CDR3 DNA sequence: TGTGCCAGCAGTTTATCCGAGGACCCGGCCCCGATTCACGAGCAGTACTTC. It is translated as CASSLSEDPAPIHEQYF.